Listed here is a single T cell receptor beta chain. Some clones are missing from TCRdb's copy, which holds only in-frame ones; the method was immunoSEQ multiplex PCR. The table shows 55,000 to 70,000 clones, with 82% occurring only once. CDR1 and CDR2 from the germline V gene are LNHDA and SQIVND (reference sequence). This CDR3 comprises 17 residues. With V trimmed by 5 bases and J by 5 bases, 14 bases remained unmatched. These data originate in a study of blood T cell repertoires in COVID-19. This sequence originates from a woman in her sixties or seventies with acute or convalescent COVID-19. The sequencing input was peripheral blood. The V and J genes are TRBV19 and TRBJ2-3; 9 nucleotides align to TRBD2. The CDR3 is CASSSGTSLLLGDTQYF. CDR3 DNA: TGTGCCAGTAGTTCCGGGACTAGCCTTCTTCTAGGAGATACGCAGTATTTT.